The 9 T cell receptor beta chains below all came from one sample that was sequenced in a study of blood T cells in healthy people across ages. The second PCR ran roughly 7 to 11 cycles with a sample-barcoded 5' primer and J-beta primers. TCRdb reanalysed the 5' RACE reads using MiXCR and keeps one entry per CDR3 protein. This table has about 1.6 million distinct CDR3 sequences, around 36% appearing once. The source material was blood. The source of these receptors is a woman aged 25 to 39 in good health.

This clonotype occurred a few times. The gene calls are TRBV6-1 and TRBJ2-7; D is tentatively TRBD1 or TRBD2 (5 bases each). The ends were cut back, 6 bases at V and 1 base at J, with 16 bases in the middle. CDR3 length: 15 residues. The V gene's germline CDR1 is MNHNS and CDR2 SASEGT. CDR3 in DNA: TGTGCCAGCAGGGGACCCGGGACCAGATCCTACGAGCAGTACTTC. Translation: CASRGPGTRSYEQYF.

In its sample, this clonotype was seen once. With a much larger clone just one base away, this may be a read error. This sequence joins TRBV6-1 and TRBJ2-5; TRBD1 matches 11 bases. The CDR3 is made up of 14 amino acids. Germline V lookup: CDR1 MNHNS, CDR2 SASEGT. The V and J ends lost 5 bases and 5 bases, in that order; junction bases with no gene match: 4. CDR3 nucleotide sequence: TGTGCCAGCAGTATGGACAGGGGGCGGGAGACCCAGTACTTC. Its protein is CASSMDRGRETQYF.

The chain carries TRBV18 and TRBJ2-5, with D possibly being TRBD1 (5 bases). Gene TRBJ2-1 matches the end of the DNA better, so the J call may be wrong. The CDR3 is 15 amino acids. From germline, CDR1 is KGHSH and CDR2 LQKENI. CDR3 nucleotides: TGTGCCAGCTCAAAAAACAGGCATAACCAAGAGACCCAGTTCTTC. Amino acids: CASSKNRHNQETQFF.

The V gene is TRBV7-9, the J gene TRBJ2-7; perhaps D is TRBD1 or TRBD2 (5 bases each). From germline, CDR1 is SEHNR and CDR2 FQNEAQ (reference sequence). This CDR3 contains 14 residues. The V end lost 5 bases, the J end lost 3 bases, and 14 bases lay between the germline ends. The CDR3 reads CASSPKGPGYEQYF. For the CDR3, the DNA is TGTGCCAGCAGCCCTAAGGGACCCGGCTACGAGCAGTACTTC.

There are a few counts of this clonotype. The chain uses TRBV10-3 and TRBJ2-5; 7 bases match TRBD1. With 7 bases clipped from V and 13 bases from J, the junction kept 18 bases outside the gene matches. This CDR3 contains 14 residues. Looked up from germline, CDR1 is ENHRY and CDR2 is SYGVKD. The CDR3 region has the DNA TGTGCCATCAAAAAGACAGGGTCAAACTACGAGCGGTACTTC. Its translation: CAIKKTGSNYERYF.

This rearrangement joins TRBV20-1 to TRBJ2-7, with 7 bases lining up with TRBD1. Germline V gene lookup returns CDR1 DFQATT and CDR2 SNEGSKA (reference sequence). The CDR3 sequence is 14 residues long. V shed 3 bases, J shed 3 bases, and the junction held 8 bases outside the gene matches. CDR3 sequence (DNA): TGCAGTGCTAGCCACCCGGGACAGCTCTACGAGCAGTACTTC. Encoded protein: CSASHPGQLYEQYF.

This clonotype was seen a handful of times. The chain carries TRBV29-1 and TRBJ1-3; 10 bases match TRBD1. CDR1 and CDR2 (germline): SQVTM, ANQGSEA. The CDR3 is 15 residues long. V shed 5 bases and J 7 bases; nucleotides not matched to a gene: 11. The CDR3 spells CSVRTVGQGKNTIYF. As DNA, the CDR3 is TGCAGCGTTCGAACTGTGGGACAGGGGAAGAACACCATATATTTT.

The rearrangement joins TRBV6-2 or TRBV6-3 to TRBJ1-2, with 8 bases that match TRBD1. The CDR3 is 13 residues long. The junction had 6 bases not matched to a gene; V was cut back by 6 bases and J by 6 bases. Germline V gives CDR1 MNHEY, CDR2 SVGEGT. CDR3 loop: CASRQTGEDGYTF. CDR3 nucleotide sequence: TGTGCCAGCAGACAGACAGGGGAGGATGGCTACACCTTC.

The DNA for the CDR3 is TGTGCCAGCAGCTCGGACACCTATAATTCACCCCTCCACTTT. Translating it yields CASSSDTYNSPLHF. The rearrangement links TRBV7-3 to TRBJ1-6, with a weak D call TRBD1 (5 bases). V lost 4 bases, J lost 2 bases, and 6 bases lay in between. The length of the CDR3 is 14 residues. Germline V gene lookup returns CDR1 SGHTA and CDR2 FQGTGA.